The 25 T cell receptor beta chains in this list originate from one sample, sequenced in a study of CD4 T cells in relation to SARS-CoV-2 and coronaviruses. Clones were sequenced by immunoSEQ multiplex PCR, and TCRdb holds only the in-frame ones, with some missing. This table holds 41,000 or so clones, approximately 87% found once. These receptors have no known antigen. Sample: naive CD4+ T cells from PBMCs, cultured in vitro. Subset given: naive CD4+ T cells isolated by negative enrichment. These receptors were collected from an adult with COVID-19.

V gene TRBV9 combines with J gene TRBJ2-3; the match to TRBD2 covers 11 bases. V trimming: 4 bases; J trimming: 4 bases; junction bases outside the gene matches: 5. Germline CDR1 reads SGDLS; CDR2 reads YYNGEE. This CDR3 region has 15 residues. CDR3 in DNA: TGTGCCAGCAGCACCTTAGCGGGAGGGGCAGATACGCAGTATTTT. This translates into CASSTLAGGADTQYF.

This rearrangement joins TRBV10-2 to TRBJ2-7; TRBD2 might be the D (6 bases). The CDR3 contains 13 residues. CDR1 WSHSY and CDR2 SAAADI come from the germline V gene. Trimming took 8 bases from V and 6 from J, leaving 17 bases between them. This CDR3 reads CASRNPGDREQYF. The CDR3 nucleotides are TGCGCCAGCCGCAACCCGGGAGATCGCGAGCAGTACTTC.

In its sample, this clone was seen a few times. The chain uses TRBV2 and TRBJ2-7, with D perhaps TRBD1 (6 bases). Per the germline V gene, CDR1 is SNHLY and CDR2 is FYNNEI. The CDR3 totals 14 residues. Deletions cut 3 bases from V and 8 bases from J, with 17 bases between. The CDR3 is CASSDGTWPTKQYF. The CDR3 region has the DNA TGTGCCAGCAGTGACGGGACATGGCCTACGAAGCAGTACTTC.

This CDR3 is CASSEGPSGSGELFF. Written as DNA, the CDR3 is TGTGCCAGCAGTGAGGGACCCTCGGGGTCCGGGGAGCTGTTTTTT. The chain recombines TRBV2 with TRBJ2-2; D is perhaps TRBD1 or TRBD2 (5 bases each). Germline V gene lookup returns CDR1 SNHLY and CDR2 FYNNEI. V lost 3 bases and J 6 bases, leaving 14 bases between the germline ends. This CDR3 is 15 amino acids long. Looking up the rest from reference TRBV2 and TRBJ2-2 gives the full variable domain: EPEVTQTPSHQVTQMGQEVILRCVPISNHLYFYWYRQILGQKVEFLVSFYNNEISEKSEIFDDQFSVERPDGSNFTLKIRSTKLEDSAMYFCASSEGPSGSGELFFGEGSRLTVL.

The chain uses TRBV19 and TRBJ1-1; D not resolved. Germline V gives CDR1 LNHDA, CDR2 SQIVND (reference sequence). V was pared by 3 bases and J by 0 bases, with 11 bases between. The CDR3 consists of 15 residues. CDR3 amino acids: CASSMAGNVNTEAFF. The CDR3 coding sequence is TGTGCCAGTAGTATGGCGGGAAACGTGAACACTGAAGCTTTCTTT.

The J gene is TRBJ2-3, the V gene TRBV7-8; TRBD2 matches at 8 bases. CDR1 and CDR2 (germline): SGHVS, FQNEAQ. Germline trimming cut 2 bases from V and 5 bases from J; bases unmatched to any gene: 6. This CDR3 is 15 amino acids long. CDR3 region: CASSLRAGEGDTQYF. CDR3 sequence (DNA): TGTGCCAGCAGCTTACGAGCGGGAGAGGGAGATACGCAGTATTTT. Combining the CDR3 with reference TRBV7-8 and TRBJ2-3 gives the whole variable domain GAGVSQSPRYKVAKRGQDVALRCDPISGHVSLFWYQQALGQGPEFLTYFQNEAQLDKSGLPSDRFFAERPEGSVSTLKIQRTQQEDSAVYLCASSLRAGEGDTQYFGPGTRLTVL.

The gene calls are TRBV5-8 and TRBJ1-1; 7 nucleotides match TRBD1. The germline gives CDR1 SGHTS, CDR2 YDEGEE. This CDR3 has 17 amino acids. Trimming at V came to 0 bases and at J to 1 base, leaving 9 bases not matched to a gene. The CDR3 spells CASSLAVARDRNTEAFF. The CDR3 DNA is TGTGCCAGCAGCTTGGCCGTGGCCCGGGACAGGAACACTGAAGCTTTCTTT.

The chain is built from TRBV5-6 and TRBJ2-7; weak D call: TRBD1 (5 bases). CDR1 and CDR2 (germline): SGHDT, YYEEEE. The CDR3 extends over 14 amino acids. The V end was cut by 2 bases, the J end by 3 bases, with 12 bases between. CDR3 sequence reads: CASSLLGQGYEQYF. CDR3 DNA: TGTGCCAGCAGCTTACTTGGACAAGGCTACGAGCAGTACTTC.

This sequence joins TRBV25-1 and TRBJ1-1, with a weak D call TRBD1 (5 bases). Germline CDR1 reads MGHDK; CDR2 reads SYGVNS. V lost 4 bases and J 1 base, leaving 10 bases between the germline ends. CDR3 length equals 14 residues. The CDR3 is CASSAGTANTEAFF. CDR3 nucleotides: TGTGCCAGCAGTGCAGGGACGGCGAACACTGAAGCTTTCTTT. Full variable domain (missing parts from reference TRBV25-1 and TRBJ1-1): EADIYQTPRYLVIGTGKKITLECSQTMGHDKMYWYQQDPGMELHLIHYSYGVNSTEKGDLSSESTVSRIRTEHFPLTLESARPSHTSQYLCASSAGTANTEAFFGQGTRLTVV.

This clone was recorded only once. The rearrangement links TRBV27 to TRBJ2-7; D is possibly TRBD1 (6 bases). Germline V gene lookup returns CDR1 MNHEY and CDR2 SMNVEV (reference sequence). V lost 8 bases, J lost 6 bases, and 14 bases lay in between. The CDR3 has 12 residues. The CDR3 loop reads CASSTGRSEQYF. The CDR3 DNA follows: TGTGCCAGCTCGACAGGCAGGTCCGAGCAGTACTTC.

J is TRBJ2-4 and V is TRBV5-1; 10 nucleotides agree with TRBD2. V gave up 4 bases and J gave up 1 base; unmatched junction bases: 14. Germline CDR1 and CDR2: SGHRS and YFSETQ. The CDR3 runs to 19 residues. The CDR3 protein is CASSLAGEPAVPAKNIQYF. The DNA for the CDR3 is TGCGCCAGCAGCCTAGCGGGAGAACCTGCGGTCCCGGCCAAAAACATTCAGTACTTC.

The chain has TRBV7-2 and TRBJ2-7; 10 bases fit TRBD2. Trimming cost V 6 bases and J 3 bases; bases outside gene matches: 2. Germline CDR1 and CDR2: SGHTA and FQGNSA. The length of the CDR3 is 13 residues. CDR3 bases: TGTGCCAGCAGATCTAGCGGGGGCTACGAGCAGTACTTC. Translating it yields CASRSSGGYEQYF.

This chain links TRBV4-1 with TRBJ2-7, with TRBD2 matching over 11 bases. The ends lost 3 bases at V and 6 bases at J; junction bases unmatched: 7. CDR1 is MGHRA and CDR2 is YSYEKL in the germline V gene. This CDR3 region has 15 residues. The CDR3 protein is CASSHRLAGSREQYF. CDR3 DNA: TGCGCCAGCAGCCATCGACTAGCGGGAAGCCGCGAGCAGTACTTC.

V gene TRBV7-8 combines with J gene TRBJ1-1; D is unresolved. Trimming left V 2 bases short and J 5 bases short, with 9 bases between. The CDR3 has 13 amino acids. Germline CDR1 SGHVS, CDR2 FQNEAQ. The CDR3 sequence: CASSLSGRTEAFF. The CDR3 DNA follows: TGTGCCAGCAGCTTATCAGGTCGAACTGAAGCTTTCTTT.

The V and J genes are TRBV7-3 and TRBJ2-2; D unresolved. The CDR3 consists of 14 residues. CDR1 is SGHTA and CDR2 is FQGTGA in the germline V gene. The V and J ends lost 5 bases and 2 bases respectively, with 9 bases between them. CDR3 nucleotides: TGTGCCAGCAGCCTCCAAATCAACACCGGGGAGCTGTTTTTT. This codes for CASSLQINTGELFF.

The J gene is TRBJ1-1, the V gene TRBV5-1, with D unresolved. Germline loops: CDR1 SGHRS, CDR2 YFSETQ. This CDR3 is built from 14 residues. Between the trimmed V and J ends, which lost 0 bases and 0 bases, there was a span of 6 bases. CDR3 protein: CASSLGLVNTEAFF. The CDR3 DNA is TGCGCCAGCAGCTTGGGTCTGGTGAACACTGAAGCTTTCTTT.

The CDR3 protein is CATSDRTGRAEAFF. The CDR3 DNA is TGTGCCACCAGTGATAGGACAGGCCGGGCTGAAGCTTTCTTT. The chain combines TRBV24-1 with TRBJ1-1; 7 bases align to TRBD1. CDR1 is KGHDR, CDR2 SFDVKD, per germline. The CDR3 has 14 amino acids. V was pared by 3 bases and J by 6 bases, with 6 bases of the junction left unmatched.

The CDR3 sequence: CASSTRTATGELFF. CDR3 nucleotide sequence: TGTGCCAGCAGCACAAGGACCGCCACCGGGGAGCTGTTTTTT. The chain couples TRBV21-1 to TRBJ2-2. TRBV21-1 is described as a pseudogene. This CDR3 region has 14 residues.

The rearrangement joins TRBV3-1 (or the pseudogene TRBV3-2) to TRBJ2-7; 8 nucleotides agree with TRBD1. J gave up 3 bases and V 1 base, and 2 bases lay outside the gene matches. Germline V gene lookup returns CDR1 LGHDT and CDR2 YNNKEL (reference sequence). There are 14 residues in the CDR3. The CDR3 DNA reads TGTGCCAGCAGCCAAGCGGGACAGGTCTACGAGCAGTACTTC. Protein: CASSQAGQVYEQYF.

This clone was counted a few times. The chain links TRBV4-1 to TRBJ1-6; tentative D call: TRBD1 (6 bases). The CDR3 sequence is 13 residues long. The germline V and J ends were trimmed by 5 bases and 7 bases, with 9 bases remaining between them. The V gene's germline CDR1 is MGHRA and CDR2 YSYEKL. This CDR3 reads CASSTGTNSPLHF. Here the CDR3 DNA reads TGCGCCAGCAGCACAGGGACAAATTCACCCCTCCACTTT.

The V gene is TRBV4-1, the J gene TRBJ2-1; TRBD2 aligns across 13 bases. The germline CDR1 and CDR2 sequences are MGHRA and YSYEKL. This CDR3 is built from 15 residues. V gave up 4 bases and J gave up 7 bases; unmatched junction bases: 4. CDR3 nucleotide sequence: TGCGCCAGCAGCCGAGGACTAGCGGGAGAAAATGAGCAGTTCTTC. It is translated as CASSRGLAGENEQFF.

The rearrangement joins TRBV10-3 to TRBJ1-2; perhaps TRBD1 as D (5 bases). Germline V gene sequence: CDR1 ENHRY, CDR2 SYGVKD. V lost 2 bases and J lost 7, with 14 bases in between. This CDR3 contains 14 residues. For the CDR3, the DNA is TGTGCCATCAGTGAGGCCCGGGACGGAACTGGCTACACCTTC. It yields the protein CAISEARDGTGYTF.

The genes are TRBV11-2 and TRBJ1-3; the D gene is possibly TRBD1 (6 bases). CDR1 is SGHAT, CDR2 FQNNGV, per germline. The CDR3 totals 15 residues. V dropped 3 bases and J dropped 3 bases, with 12 bases sitting between them. CDR3: CASSLRGLSGNTIYF. DNA of the CDR3: TGTGCCAGCAGCTTGCGGGGGCTCAGTGGAAACACCATATATTTT.

This clone was recorded once. J is TRBJ2-1 and V is TRBV7-2; 9 bases match TRBD2. The CDR3 has 12 amino acids. Looked up from germline, CDR1 is SGHTA and CDR2 is FQGNSA. Losses at the gene ends were 5 bases for V and 9 bases for J; bases not matched to a gene: 2. CDR3 nucleotide sequence: TGTGCCAGCAGCGATAGCGGGAGTGAGCAGTTCTTC. It is translated as CASSDSGSEQFF. Drawing the rest from reference TRBV7-2 and TRBJ2-1, the complete variable domain is GAGVSQSPSNKVTEKGKDVELRCDPISGHTALYWYRQSLGQGLEFLIYFQGNSAPDKSGLPSDRFSAERTGGSVSTLTIQRTQQEDSAVYLCASSDSGSEQFFGPGTRLTVL.

The table lists this clone with a count of one. This chain uses TRBV9 with TRBJ2-6; no firm D call. This CDR3 spans 12 amino acids. Germline V gives CDR1 SGDLS, CDR2 YYNGEE. With 7 bases removed from V and 4 bases from J, the gap between germline ends came to 6 bases. This CDR3 reads CASSVGANVLTF. The DNA for the CDR3 is TGTGCCAGCTCTGTGGGGGCCAACGTCCTGACTTTC.